This T cell receptor beta chain was obtained from a study of cytomegalovirus exposure and HLA in healthy donors. PCR employed 60 Vbeta and 13 Jbeta primers. TCRdb's copy holds only in-frame clones and misses some; the assay was immunoSEQ multiplex PCR. The table shows 140,000 or so clones, with around four fifths occurring only once. The study, taken as a whole, reports: Analysis was carried out at a later point, and it linked a missense DCLRE1C variant to TCR beta V- and J-gene trimming.

With regard to this clone: Antigen specificity is unknown.

V shed 0 bases and J shed 11 bases, with 16 bases lying between them. Germline CDR1 reads GTSNPN; CDR2 reads SVGIG (reference sequence). The CDR3 spans 13 residues. This receptor was obtained from a male donor in good health and CMV-seronegative. This chain connects TRBV30 to TRBJ1-2; possibly TRBD1 for D (6 bases). Sequenced material: PBMCs. The CDR3 DNA sequence: TGTGCCTGGAGTGTACAGGGAGGGCCTTATTACACCTTC. Its protein product is CAWSVQGGPYYTF.